These T cell receptor beta chains were read from a single sample in a study of blood T cell repertoires in COVID-19. TCRdb's copy holds only in-frame clones and misses some; the assay was immunoSEQ multiplex PCR. The sample consists of roughly 400,000 clones, about 92% of them appearing once. Sample: PBMCs or T cells enriched from blood (not recorded which). These TCRs come from a man in his late teens or twenties who had recovered from COVID-19. The CDR3 runs from the conserved cysteine through the conserved F or W. The D gene is left open where the match is weak. A row's size may be missing; if present it is once, few, many or a size class.

V gene: TRBV10-3; clone size: -; D gene: TRBD1; J gene: TRBJ1-6; CDR3 DNA: TGTGCCATCAGCCCTCGACAGGGGATTAATTCACCCCTCCACTTT; CDR3 protein: CAISPRQGINSPLHF
V gene: TRBV27; clone size: -; D gene: TRBD2; J gene: TRBJ2-3; CDR3 DNA: TGTGCCAGCAGTTTCCCTACTAGCGGGAGAGGGGCAGATACGCAGTATTTT; CDR3 protein: CASSFPTSGRGADTQYF
V gene: TRBV5-1; clone size: -; D gene: -; J gene: TRBJ2-1; CDR3 DNA: TGCGCCAGCAGCCCTCAACCCGCCGGGAGCTCCTACAATGAGCAGTTCTTC; CDR3 protein: CASSPQPAGSSYNEQFF
V gene: TRBV29-1; clone size: -; D gene: -; J gene: TRBJ2-5; CDR3 DNA: TGCAGCGTTACCCAGGGCTCGAGGGGGTTGTACCAAGAGACCCAGTACTTC; CDR3 protein: CSVTQGSRGLYQETQYF
V gene: TRBV10-3; clone size: -; D gene: TRBD1; J gene: TRBJ2-3; CDR3 DNA: TGTGCCATCAGCAGGGACAGGGAGGGGACAGATACGCAGTATTTT; CDR3 protein: CAISRDREGTDTQYF
V gene: TRBV6-5; clone size: few; D gene: -; J gene: TRBJ1-6; CDR3 DNA: TGTGCGGGCCGGGACATCCATAATTCACCCCTCCACTTT; CDR3 protein: CAGRDIHNSPLHF
V gene: TRBV27; clone size: few; D gene: -; J gene: TRBJ2-5; CDR3 DNA: TGTGCCAGCAGTTCCAGACGCGTAACTCGCGAGGCGGGTGAAGAGACCCAGTACTTC; CDR3 protein: CASSSRRVTREAGEETQYF
V gene: TRBV29-1; clone size: -; D gene: -; J gene: TRBJ1-4; CDR3 DNA: TGCAGCGTTCTAATCAGGGGAAGCGAAAAACTGTTTTTT; CDR3 protein: CSVLIRGSEKLFF
V gene: TRBV15; clone size: -; D gene: -; J gene: TRBJ2-1; CDR3 DNA: TGTGCCACCAGCAGAGGGACAGAAGGCTACAATGAGCAGTTCTTC; CDR3 protein: CATSRGTEGYNEQFF
V gene: TRBV29-1; clone size: -; D gene: TRBD2; J gene: TRBJ2-7; CDR3 DNA: TGCAGCGCTACCGGGACTAGCTCATTCGAGCAGTACTTC; CDR3 protein: CSATGTSSFEQYF
V gene: TRBV10-3; clone size: once; D gene: TRBD1; J gene: TRBJ1-2; CDR3 DNA: TGTGCCATCAGGGACAGACAGGGGAACTATGGCTACACCTTC; CDR3 protein: CAIRDRQGNYGYTF
V gene: TRBV28; clone size: once; D gene: TRBD2; J gene: TRBJ2-3; CDR3 DNA: TGTGCCAGCAGTTCCTTGGGAGGGGGGACTAGATCAAGCACAGATACGCAGTATTTT; CDR3 protein: CASSSLGGGTRSSTDTQYF
V gene: TRBV27; clone size: -; D gene: -; J gene: TRBJ2-1; CDR3 DNA: TGTGCCAGCAGTTCTCGGGGCAATGAGCAGTTCTTC; CDR3 protein: CASSSRGNEQFF
V gene: TRBV19; clone size: -; D gene: -; J gene: TRBJ1-4; CDR3 DNA: TGTGCCAGTAGACCCGGACAGGAAAAACTGTTTTTT; CDR3 protein: CASRPGQEKLFF
V gene: TRBV5-6; clone size: -; D gene: -; J gene: TRBJ2-3; CDR3 DNA: TGTGCCAGCAGCTTGTCAACAGATACGCAGTATTTT; CDR3 protein: CASSLSTDTQYF
V gene: TRBV6-5; clone size: -; D gene: TRBD1; J gene: TRBJ1-1; CDR3 DNA: TGTGCCAGCAGAAGCGCTCGCGGGACAGTAGCTGAAGCTTTCTTT; CDR3 protein: CASRSARGTVAEAFF
V gene: TRBV5-4; clone size: -; D gene: TRBD2; J gene: TRBJ2-7; CDR3 DNA: TGTGCCAGCAGCTTGGGGGCGGGAGATGAGCAGTACTTC; CDR3 protein: CASSLGAGDEQYF
V gene: TRBV6-5; clone size: -; D gene: -; J gene: TRBJ1-5; CDR3 DNA: TGTGCCAGCAGTCCACGGGGGAATAGCAATCAGCCCCAGCATTTT; CDR3 protein: CASSPRGNSNQPQHF
V gene: TRBV29-1; clone size: -; D gene: -; J gene: TRBJ1-1; CDR3 DNA: TGCAGCAGTGTCCTAGGTGGGGGGATTTTTGCTGAAGCTTTCTTT; CDR3 protein: CSSVLGGGIFAEAFF
V gene: TRBV7-9; clone size: once; D gene: -; J gene: TRBJ1-3; CDR3 DNA: TGTGCCAGCAGCTTAGCTGGGACAAGCGGAAACACCATATATTTT; CDR3 protein: CASSLAGTSGNTIYF
V gene: TRBV4-1; clone size: -; D gene: -; J gene: TRBJ1-2; CDR3 DNA: TGCGCCAGCAGCCAACCTGTATTAACTAATGGCTACACCTTC; CDR3 protein: CASSQPVLTNGYTF
V gene: TRBV7-2; clone size: -; D gene: -; J gene: TRBJ1-2; CDR3 DNA: TGTGCCAGCAGCTTAGGATGGGGCAACTATGGCTACACCTTC; CDR3 protein: CASSLGWGNYGYTF
V gene: TRBV10-3; clone size: -; D gene: TRBD2; J gene: TRBJ2-7; CDR3 DNA: TGTGCCATCTCGGCAGGGAGCGGGAGGACCTCCTACGAGCAGTACTTC; CDR3 protein: CAISAGSGRTSYEQYF
V gene: TRBV5-1; clone size: -; D gene: TRBD2; J gene: TRBJ2-1; CDR3 DNA: TGCGCCAGCACTCAGGGCGGGCTAGCGGGAGCCTACAATGAGCAGTTCTTC; CDR3 protein: CASTQGGLAGAYNEQFF
V gene: TRBV10-3; clone size: -; D gene: TRBD1; J gene: TRBJ1-1; CDR3 DNA: TGTGCCACCTCAACAGGGGTTGGGGCTGAAGCTTTCTTT; CDR3 protein: CATSTGVGAEAFF
V gene: TRBV6-5; clone size: -; D gene: TRBD1; J gene: TRBJ1-1; CDR3 DNA: TGTGCCACCACACTTAACAGGGGGCGCGAAGAAGCTTTCTTT; CDR3 protein: CATTLNRGREEAFF
V gene: TRBV5-6; clone size: once; D gene: -; J gene: TRBJ1-6; CDR3 DNA: TGTGCCAGCAGCTTGAGGTTGGGAGGGAACTCACCCCTCCACTTT; CDR3 protein: CASSLRLGGNSPLHF
V gene: TRBV12-5; clone size: -; D gene: TRBD1; J gene: TRBJ2-1; CDR3 DNA: TGTGCTAGCAAACCGACAGGGGAGTACAATGAGCAGTTCTTC; CDR3 protein: CASKPTGEYNEQFF
V gene: TRBV5-1; clone size: -; D gene: -; J gene: TRBJ1-1; CDR3 DNA: TGCGCCAGCAGATTGGATTTTAGTGCTGAAGCTTTCTTT; CDR3 protein: CASRLDFSAEAFF
V gene: TRBV19; clone size: -; D gene: TRBD1; J gene: TRBJ1-2; CDR3 DNA: TGTGCCACTATAGCTCGGGACAGGCCTGGCTACACCTTC; CDR3 protein: CATIARDRPGYTF
V gene: TRBV27; clone size: -; D gene: TRBD1; J gene: TRBJ2-6; CDR3 DNA: TGTGCCAGCAGCTCCAACAGGGGACGCACGCGCTCTGGGGCCAACGTCCTGACTTTC; CDR3 protein: CASSSNRGRTRSGANVLTF
V gene: TRBV27; clone size: -; D gene: -; J gene: TRBJ2-3; CDR3 DNA: TGTGCCAGCAGGCGCCTGAGTGTCAGCGGGCCCTCCCCAGATACGCAGTATTTT; CDR3 protein: CASRRLSVSGPSPDTQYF
V gene: TRBV28; clone size: -; D gene: TRBD1; J gene: TRBJ2-7; CDR3 DNA: TGTGCCACCTACCCCTCGGGACAGCCCTACGAGCAGTACTTC; CDR3 protein: CATYPSGQPYEQYF
V gene: TRBV14; clone size: -; D gene: -; J gene: TRBJ1-5; CDR3 DNA: TGTGCCAGCAGCCAAGATCTCCGGGGGCCCCAGCATTTT; CDR3 protein: CASSQDLRGPQHF
V gene: TRBV4-1; clone size: once; D gene: TRBD1; J gene: TRBJ1-2; CDR3 DNA: TGCGCCAGCAGCCAGACCACCGGGACAGGTGCCTATGGCTACACCTTC; CDR3 protein: CASSQTTGTGAYGYTF
V gene: TRBV7-6; clone size: once; D gene: TRBD2; J gene: TRBJ2-3; CDR3 DNA: TGTGCCAGCAGTTGGCGGACTAGCCGCGATACGCAGTATTTT; CDR3 protein: CASSWRTSRDTQYF
V gene: TRBV2; clone size: -; D gene: -; J gene: TRBJ2-7; CDR3 DNA: TGTGCCAGCAGTGCTTACTACGAGCAGTACTTC; CDR3 protein: CASSAYYEQYF
V gene: TRBV10-3; clone size: -; D gene: -; J gene: TRBJ2-6; CDR3 DNA: TGTGCCATCAGCAGAATTGATTCTGGGGCCAACGTCCTGACTTTC; CDR3 protein: CAISRIDSGANVLTF
V gene: TRBV3-1/TRBV3-2; clone size: -; D gene: TRBD1; J gene: TRBJ1-2; CDR3 DNA: TGTGCCAGCAACCCAGGACAGGGAATTTCGGGCGGCTACACCTTC; CDR3 protein: CASNPGQGISGGYTF
V gene: TRBV9; clone size: -; D gene: TRBD2; J gene: TRBJ2-5; CDR3 DNA: TGTGCCAGCAGCGTAGAAGCGGGGGGGCTTGAGACCCAGTACTTC; CDR3 protein: CASSVEAGGLETQYF
V gene: TRBV9; clone size: -; D gene: -; J gene: TRBJ1-2; CDR3 DNA: TGTGCCAGCAGCGTAGCAGGGCCCTTGTATGGCTACACCTTC; CDR3 protein: CASSVAGPLYGYTF
V gene: TRBV10-3; clone size: -; D gene: -; J gene: TRBJ1-1; CDR3 DNA: TGTGCCATCAGTGAGCTACACAGGAACACTGAAGCTTTCTTT; CDR3 protein: CAISELHRNTEAFF
V gene: TRBV5-4; clone size: -; D gene: -; J gene: TRBJ2-5; CDR3 DNA: TGTGCCAGCAGCTTGCAAGGGGCTCGGGAGACCCAGTACTTC; CDR3 protein: CASSLQGARETQYF
V gene: TRBV27; clone size: once; D gene: -; J gene: TRBJ1-2; CDR3 DNA: TGTGCCAGCAGTTTACGCAGCTATGGCTACACCTTC; CDR3 protein: CASSLRSYGYTF
V gene: TRBV12-1; clone size: -; D gene: -; J gene: TRBJ2-1; CDR3 DNA: TGTGCCAGCAGCTTTCAAGGCGGCAATGAGCAGTTCTTC; CDR3 protein: CASSFQGGNEQFF
V gene: TRBV27; clone size: -; D gene: -; J gene: TRBJ1-2; CDR3 DNA: TGTGCCAGCAGAACGGTCGGCTATGGCTACACCTTC; CDR3 protein: CASRTVGYGYTF
V gene: TRBV10-2; clone size: -; D gene: -; J gene: TRBJ2-3; CDR3 DNA: TGCGCCAGCAAGGTAGCTAGCGTAGCAGATACGCAGTATTTT; CDR3 protein: CASKVASVADTQYF